The rows below give T cell receptor beta chains drawn from one sample of a study of Ad26.COV2.S vaccination and SARS-CoV-2 variants. TCRdb keeps only in-frame clones here, not all; method: immunoSEQ multiplex PCR. In the table there are 380,000 or so clones, about four fifths of which are singletons. Sequencing was performed on peripheral blood, taken in a trial of Ad26.COV2.S vaccine versus placebo. Receptors originate from a person aged 18-65 years who received the Ad26.COV2.S COVID-19 vaccine or a placebo. The CDR3 runs from the conserved cysteine through the conserved F or W. D genes are given only for firm matches. Rows give clone size only sometimes, using once, few, many, or a class for an expanded clone.

TRBJ2-1 | TRBD2 | TRBV7-2 | once | CASSLSGSSYNEQFF | TGTGCCAGCAGCTTGAGCGGGAGCTCCTACAATGAGCAGTTCTTC
TRBJ2-1 | - | TRBV9 | - | CASSPRGSRSSYNEQFF | TGTGCCAGCAGCCCGCGAGGCTCTAGGAGCTCCTACAATGAGCAGTTCTTC
TRBJ2-1 | - | TRBV3-1/TRBV3-2 | - | CASSPTDNNEQFF | TGTGCCAGCAGCCCGACGGACAACAATGAGCAGTTCTTC
TRBJ2-1 | TRBD2 | TRBV11-2 | - | CASSSGRGGRPPDWNEQFF | TGTGCCAGCAGCTCTGGGCGGGGAGGGCGGCCCCCCGATTGGAATGAGCAGTTCTTC
TRBJ2-3 | - | TRBV2 | - | CASSERSLAADTQYF | TGTGCCAGCAGTGAAAGGTCCCTAGCAGCAGATACGCAGTATTTT
TRBJ1-2 | - | TRBV6-4 | - | CASSETGYGYTF | TGTGCCAGCAGTGAGACAGGCTATGGCTACACCTTC
TRBJ2-7 | TRBD2 | TRBV5-6 | - | CASGLSGRPTYEQYF | TGTGCCAGCGGATTAAGCGGGAGGCCTACCTACGAGCAGTACTTC
TRBJ1-6 | - | TRBV5-1 | once | CASSLVPGAPSPLHF | TGCGCCAGCAGCTTGGTCCCAGGGGCTCCCTCACCCCTCCACTTT
TRBJ1-1 | - | TRBV4-3 | - | CASSLLRENTEAFF | TGCGCCAGCAGCCTCCTTAGGGAGAACACTGAAGCTTTCTTT
TRBJ1-3 | TRBD1 | TRBV11-2 | few | CASSRTGTGNTIYF | TGTGCCAGCAGTCGGACAGGGACTGGAAACACCATATATTTT
TRBJ2-1 | - | TRBV3-1/TRBV3-2 | - | CASSRLGGGGAYNEQFF | TGTGCCAGCAGCCGTCTTGGGGGAGGAGGGGCCTACAATGAGCAGTTCTTC
TRBJ1-2 | - | TRBV18 | - | CASLNPSGLKHGYTF | TGTGCCAGCTTAAATCCTTCGGGCCTTAAACATGGCTACACCTTC
TRBJ1-1 | - | TRBV18 | - | CASRRDMNTEAFF | TGTGCCAGCCGCCGGGACATGAACACTGAAGCTTTCTTT
TRBJ1-3 | - | TRBV2 | few | CASSLQGSGNTIYF | TGTGCCAGCAGTCTCCAGGGGTCTGGAAACACCATATATTTT
TRBJ1-5 | - | TRBV27 | few | CASSYTDGLNQPQHF | TGTGCCAGCAGTTACACGGACGGCCTCAATCAGCCCCAGCATTTT
TRBJ2-3 | - | TRBV13 | - | CASSLVRLSTDTQYF | TGTGCCAGCAGCTTAGTCCGGCTTAGCACAGATACGCAGTATTTT
TRBJ2-3 | - | TRBV5-1 | - | CASSRGGPDTQYF | TGCGCCAGCAGCCGAGGGGGGCCAGATACGCAGTATTTT
TRBJ2-7 | TRBD2 | TRBV6-2/TRBV6-3 | - | CASSSRTSDPYEQYF | TGTGCCAGCAGTTCCCGGACTAGCGACCCCTACGAGCAGTACTTC
TRBJ2-2 | - | TRBV7-9 | - | CASSPDPVGGELFF | TGTGCCAGCAGCCCCGATCCGGTAGGCGGGGAGCTGTTTTTT
TRBJ1-4 | - | TRBV5-4 | - | CASSPGLTEKLFF | TGTGCCAGCAGCCCGGGACTGACTGAAAAACTGTTTTTT
TRBJ1-2 | TRBD1 | TRBV7-9 | - | CASSGDREGYGYTF | TGTGCCAGCAGCGGGGACAGGGAGGGCTATGGCTACACCTTC
TRBJ2-2 | - | TRBV7-2 | once | CASQRGGLDTGELFF | TGTGCCAGCCAACGTGGGGGTTTGGACACCGGGGAGCTGTTTTTT